This T cell receptor (beta chain) was documented in a study of vaccination and CD4 T cells after COVID-19. Study details: With a range of 35 to 161, the median interval from diagnosis to drawing post-COVID samples was 85 to 120 days. The stimulating agents, overlapping spike peptides, came from SARS-CoV-2, HCoV-NL63, HCoV-OC43 and HCoV-229E.

Treatment indicated: approximately 11-day PBMC culture with coronavirus spike peptide pools or control peptides (ViraFEST assay). Before the COVID-19 pandemic (2011-2018), CD4+ T cells were obtained from the unexposed donor. Peptide-pool expansion of antigen-specific T cells preceded TCR sequencing in ViraFEST. The junction had 3 bases not matched to a gene; V was cut back by 6 bases and J by 0 bases. The CDR3 contains 15 residues. Points on this clonotype: Its matching antigen is unknown.

The Oncomine TCR Beta short-read assay generated sequence data from the DNA of cultured CD4+ T cells. The template was genomic DNA from cultured CD4+ T cells. Via MiXCR, TCRdb re-called the PCR reads, giving one row per CDR3 protein. The sample includes more than 5,000 distinct CDR3 sequences, more than 55% seen only once; the top ten take more than 40%. The source of this sequence is a human donor in good health. Specimen: CD4+ T cells from blood, cultured in vitro. The rearrangement uses TRBV12-3 or TRBV12-4 and TRBJ1-3; 9 bases match TRBD1. The CDR3 nucleotides read TGTGCCAGCAGGCAACAGGGGGCCTCTGGAAACACCATATATTTT. Its translation is CASRQQGASGNTIYF.